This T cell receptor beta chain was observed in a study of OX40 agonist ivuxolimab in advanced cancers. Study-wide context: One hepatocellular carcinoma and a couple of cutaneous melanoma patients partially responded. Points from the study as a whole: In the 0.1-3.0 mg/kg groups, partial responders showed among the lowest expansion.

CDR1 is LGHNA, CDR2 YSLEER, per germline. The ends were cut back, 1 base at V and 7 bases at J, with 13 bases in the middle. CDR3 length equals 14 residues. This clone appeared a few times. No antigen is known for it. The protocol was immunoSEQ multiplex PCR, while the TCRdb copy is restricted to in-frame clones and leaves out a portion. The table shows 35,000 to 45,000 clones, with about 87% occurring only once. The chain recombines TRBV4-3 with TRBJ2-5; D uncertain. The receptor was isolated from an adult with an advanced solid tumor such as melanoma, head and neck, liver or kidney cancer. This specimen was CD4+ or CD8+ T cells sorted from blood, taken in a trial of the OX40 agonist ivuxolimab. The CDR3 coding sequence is TGCGCCAGCAGCCAAGTAGGATCGACGGGGACCCAGTACTTC. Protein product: CASSQVGSTGTQYF.